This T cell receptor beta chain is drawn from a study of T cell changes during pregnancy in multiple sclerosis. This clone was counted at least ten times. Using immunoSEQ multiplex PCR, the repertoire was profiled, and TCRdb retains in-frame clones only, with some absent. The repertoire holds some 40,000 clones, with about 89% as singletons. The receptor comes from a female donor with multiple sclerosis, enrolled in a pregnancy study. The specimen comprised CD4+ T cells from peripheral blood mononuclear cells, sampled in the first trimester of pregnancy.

The CDR3 DNA follows: TGTGCCAGCAGCTTAGAAGGGACTAGCGGGAGATTCTACAATGAGCAGTTCTTC. This translates into CASSLEGTSGRFYNEQFF. V gene TRBV7-2 combines with J gene TRBJ2-1, with 14 bases aligning to TRBD2. Germline V gene lookup returns CDR1 SGHTA and CDR2 FQGNSA. V gave up 1 base and J gave up 3 bases; unmatched junction bases: 5. This CDR3 region has 18 residues. The full variable domain, in which reference TRBV7-2 and TRBJ2-1 provide the parts outside the CDR3, is GAGVSQSPSNKVTEKGKDVELRCDPISGHTALYWYRQSLGQGLEFLIYFQGNSAPDKSGLPSDRFSAERTGGSVSTLTIQRTQQEDSAVYLCASSLEGTSGRFYNEQFFGPGTRLTVL.